The present T cell receptor (beta chain) was sequenced within a study of T cell responses to AZD1222 COVID-19 vaccine. Germline V gene sequence: CDR1 SGDLS, CDR2 YYNGEE. The CDR3 contains 15 residues. The V segment lost 0 bases and the J segment 3 bases; nucleotides outside the gene matches: 2. Generated by immunoSEQ multiplex PCR, the TCRdb table keeps only in-frame clones and is missing some. The data hold about 120,000 clones, with about 87% observed a single time. The sequencing here drew on peripheral blood, taken on day 0 of AZD1222 vaccination. This clonotype was sampled from an adult in good health. The J gene is TRBJ2-3, the V gene TRBV9, with 9 bases lining up with TRBD1. CDR3 DNA sequence: TGTGCCAGCAGCGTAGGGACAGGGGCGACAGATACGCAGTATTTT. It yields the protein CASSVGTGATDTQYF.